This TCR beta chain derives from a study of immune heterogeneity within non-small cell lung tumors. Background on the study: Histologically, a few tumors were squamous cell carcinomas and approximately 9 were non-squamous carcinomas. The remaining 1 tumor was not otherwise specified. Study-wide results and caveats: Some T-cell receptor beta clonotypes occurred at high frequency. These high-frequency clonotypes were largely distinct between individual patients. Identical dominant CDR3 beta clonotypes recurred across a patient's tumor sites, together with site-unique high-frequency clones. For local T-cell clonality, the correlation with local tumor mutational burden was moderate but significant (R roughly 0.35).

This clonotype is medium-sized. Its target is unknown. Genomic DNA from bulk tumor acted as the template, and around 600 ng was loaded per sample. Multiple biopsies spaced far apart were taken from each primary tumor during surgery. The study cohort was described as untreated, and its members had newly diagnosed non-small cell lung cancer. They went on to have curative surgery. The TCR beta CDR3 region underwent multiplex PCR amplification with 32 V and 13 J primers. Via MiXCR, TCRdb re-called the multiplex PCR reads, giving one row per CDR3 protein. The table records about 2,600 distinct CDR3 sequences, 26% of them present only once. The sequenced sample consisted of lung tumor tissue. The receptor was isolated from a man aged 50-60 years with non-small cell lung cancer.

CDR3 region: CASSKQNSLGAFF. The CDR3, as DNA: TGTGCCAGCAGCAAACAGAACTCCCTGGGAGCTTTCTTT. The rearrangement links TRBV6-1 to TRBJ1-1; D not certain. This CDR3 has 13 residues. Germline CDR1 is MNHNS and CDR2 is SASEGT. V lost 6 bases to trimming and J lost 10 bases, with 18 bases between them.